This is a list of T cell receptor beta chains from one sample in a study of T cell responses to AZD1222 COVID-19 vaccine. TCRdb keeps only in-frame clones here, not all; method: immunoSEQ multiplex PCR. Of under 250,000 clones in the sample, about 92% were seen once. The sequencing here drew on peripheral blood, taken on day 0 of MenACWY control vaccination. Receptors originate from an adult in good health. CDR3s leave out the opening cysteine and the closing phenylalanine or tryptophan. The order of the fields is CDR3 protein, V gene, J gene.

CDR3aa: ASSGTGFNQPQH
v_gene: TRBV2
j_gene: TRBJ1-5

CDR3aa: AGRGSNQPQH
v_gene: TRBV6-6
j_gene: TRBJ1-5

CDR3aa: ASSLQPNTEAF
v_gene: TRBV14
j_gene: TRBJ1-1

CDR3aa: ASRTNYYGYT
v_gene: TRBV28
j_gene: TRBJ1-2

CDR3aa: ASSLSGVHQPQH
v_gene: TRBV27
j_gene: TRBJ1-5

CDR3aa: SVGGDYGYT
v_gene: TRBV29-1
j_gene: TRBJ1-2

CDR3aa: ASSRGGSTNEKLF
v_gene: TRBV5-1
j_gene: TRBJ1-4

CDR3aa: ASSLVGIGNTIY
v_gene: TRBV5-1
j_gene: TRBJ1-3

CDR3aa: ASSLGRAETQY
v_gene: TRBV5-6
j_gene: TRBJ2-5

CDR3aa: ASSFTGGVNEQF
v_gene: TRBV5-1
j_gene: TRBJ2-1

CDR3aa: ATSRDRAGSYNEQF
v_gene: TRBV15
j_gene: TRBJ2-1

CDR3aa: ASSEQGRATNEKLF
v_gene: TRBV2
j_gene: TRBJ1-4

CDR3aa: ASSLAGQGALNTEAF
v_gene: TRBV5-1
j_gene: TRBJ1-1

CDR3aa: AWKRRDNYEQY
v_gene: TRBV30
j_gene: TRBJ2-7

CDR3aa: ASSLAAGIQTEAF
v_gene: TRBV5-1
j_gene: TRBJ1-1

CDR3aa: ASSDSGIPTGELF
v_gene: TRBV6-4
j_gene: TRBJ2-2

CDR3aa: ASSPVTGASNQPQH
v_gene: TRBV18
j_gene: TRBJ1-5

CDR3aa: ASIPQGSANYGYT
v_gene: TRBV19
j_gene: TRBJ1-2

CDR3aa: ASSRERRQPQH
v_gene: TRBV12-3/TRBV12-4
j_gene: TRBJ1-5

CDR3aa: ASSSYTEAF
v_gene: TRBV6-5
j_gene: TRBJ1-1

CDR3aa: ASSFSGWNTEAF
v_gene: TRBV5-1
j_gene: TRBJ1-1

CDR3aa: AITGDLFEAF
v_gene: TRBV6-5
j_gene: TRBJ1-1

CDR3aa: ASNLGGSSGYT
v_gene: TRBV2
j_gene: TRBJ1-2

CDR3aa: ASSSGIGRETQY
v_gene: TRBV7-3
j_gene: TRBJ2-5

CDR3aa: ASSEAGRGGYT
v_gene: TRBV6-4
j_gene: TRBJ1-2

CDR3aa: ASSILGGPLNYGYT
v_gene: TRBV19
j_gene: TRBJ1-2

CDR3aa: ASSLEGRTRLGGQF
v_gene: TRBV5-5
j_gene: TRBJ2-1

CDR3aa: ASRDRGNEKLF
v_gene: TRBV2
j_gene: TRBJ1-4

CDR3aa: ASSDASWGSQH
v_gene: TRBV6-1
j_gene: TRBJ1-5

CDR3aa: ASSFGGGPYGYT
v_gene: TRBV7-7
j_gene: TRBJ1-2

CDR3aa: ASSLIQRGGTDTQY
v_gene: TRBV5-1
j_gene: TRBJ2-3

CDR3aa: ASSQPTGNTEAF
v_gene: TRBV23-1
j_gene: TRBJ1-1

CDR3aa: AWGYSSNQPQH
v_gene: TRBV30
j_gene: TRBJ1-5

CDR3aa: ASSWGGHTEAF
v_gene: TRBV19
j_gene: TRBJ1-1

CDR3aa: AWGDSHQSPQH
v_gene: TRBV30
j_gene: TRBJ1-5

CDR3aa: ASSPALGNSPLH
v_gene: TRBV11-2
j_gene: TRBJ1-6

CDR3aa: ASSPRQGGETQY
v_gene: TRBV19
j_gene: TRBJ2-5

CDR3aa: ASSPWTVYGYT
v_gene: TRBV12-3/TRBV12-4
j_gene: TRBJ1-2

CDR3aa: ASSLLAGEYNEQF
v_gene: TRBV7-2
j_gene: TRBJ2-1

CDR3aa: AWSRDGVKNIQY
v_gene: TRBV30
j_gene: TRBJ2-4

CDR3aa: ASCTNAGANYGYT
v_gene: TRBV2
j_gene: TRBJ1-2

CDR3aa: ASSTRGNEKLF
v_gene: TRBV19
j_gene: TRBJ1-4

CDR3aa: AWNTGGVGAAF
v_gene: TRBV30
j_gene: TRBJ1-1

CDR3aa: ASSGQVTGGGQPQH
v_gene: TRBV2
j_gene: TRBJ1-5

CDR3aa: ASSRQGSDEKLF
v_gene: TRBV18
j_gene: TRBJ1-4

CDR3aa: ASSLALSRVGSGYT
v_gene: TRBV11-2
j_gene: TRBJ1-2

CDR3aa: ASSLDRQKMRKLF
v_gene: TRBV11-3
j_gene: TRBJ1-4

CDR3aa: AFKDYNSPLH
v_gene: TRBV30
j_gene: TRBJ1-6

CDR3aa: ASSYRGVMGTQY
v_gene: TRBV6-5
j_gene: TRBJ2-3

CDR3aa: ASSERGYNNEQF
v_gene: TRBV10-2
j_gene: TRBJ2-1